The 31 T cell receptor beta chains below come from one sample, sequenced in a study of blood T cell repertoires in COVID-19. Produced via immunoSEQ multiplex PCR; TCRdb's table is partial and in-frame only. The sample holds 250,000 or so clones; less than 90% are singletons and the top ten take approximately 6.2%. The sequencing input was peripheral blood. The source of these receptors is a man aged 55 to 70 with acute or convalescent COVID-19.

The CDR3 DNA follows: TGTGCCAGCAGTTGGCAGGGTCGAGACACTGAAGCTTTCTTT. Translating it yields CASSWQGRDTEAFF. The chain couples TRBV6-5 to TRBJ1-1, with a tentative D call TRBD1 (5 bases). CDR1 and CDR2 from the germline V gene are MNHEY and SVGAGI. The V and J ends lost 4 bases and 3 bases respectively, with 12 bases between them. CDR3 length equals 14 residues.

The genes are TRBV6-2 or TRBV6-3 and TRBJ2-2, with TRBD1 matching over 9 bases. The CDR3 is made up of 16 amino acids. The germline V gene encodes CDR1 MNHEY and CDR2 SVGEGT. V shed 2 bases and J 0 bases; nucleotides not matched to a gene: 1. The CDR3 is CASSYGTGTNTGELFF. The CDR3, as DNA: TGTGCCAGCAGTTACGGGACAGGGACGAACACCGGGGAGCTGTTTTTT.

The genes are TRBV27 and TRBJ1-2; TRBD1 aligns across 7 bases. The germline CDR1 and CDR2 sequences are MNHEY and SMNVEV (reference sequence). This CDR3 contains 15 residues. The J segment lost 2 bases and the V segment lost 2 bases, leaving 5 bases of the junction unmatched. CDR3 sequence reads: CASSLRQQGNYGYTF. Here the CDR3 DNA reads TGTGCCAGCAGTTTACGCCAACAGGGGAACTATGGCTACACCTTC.

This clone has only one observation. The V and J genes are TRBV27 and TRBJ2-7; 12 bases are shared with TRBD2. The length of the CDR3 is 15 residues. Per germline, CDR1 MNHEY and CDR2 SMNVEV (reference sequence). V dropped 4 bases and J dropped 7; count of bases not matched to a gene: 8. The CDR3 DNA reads TGTGCCAGCAGTTCCTCGACTAGCGGGAGTGGTGAGCAGTACTTC. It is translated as CASSSSTSGSGEQYF.

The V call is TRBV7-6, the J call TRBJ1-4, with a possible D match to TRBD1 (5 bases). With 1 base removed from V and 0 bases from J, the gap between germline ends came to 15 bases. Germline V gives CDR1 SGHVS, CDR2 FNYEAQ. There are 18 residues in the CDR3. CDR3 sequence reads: CASSLDLAGGATNEKLFF. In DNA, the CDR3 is TGTGCCAGCAGCTTAGACCTCGCCGGGGGGGCAACTAATGAAAAACTGTTTTTT.

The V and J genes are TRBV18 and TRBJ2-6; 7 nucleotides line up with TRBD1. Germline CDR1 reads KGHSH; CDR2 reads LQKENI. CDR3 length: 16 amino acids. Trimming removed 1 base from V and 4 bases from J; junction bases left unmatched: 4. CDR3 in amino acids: CASSPLRGTGANVLTF. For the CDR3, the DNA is TGTGCCAGCTCACCACTCAGGGGGACGGGGGCCAACGTCCTGACTTTC.

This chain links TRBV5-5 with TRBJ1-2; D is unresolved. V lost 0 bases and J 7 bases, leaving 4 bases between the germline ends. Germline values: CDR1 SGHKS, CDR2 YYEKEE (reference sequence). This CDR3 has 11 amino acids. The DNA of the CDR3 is TGTGCCAGCAGCTTGGCTTCTGGCTACACCTTC. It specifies CASSLASGYTF.

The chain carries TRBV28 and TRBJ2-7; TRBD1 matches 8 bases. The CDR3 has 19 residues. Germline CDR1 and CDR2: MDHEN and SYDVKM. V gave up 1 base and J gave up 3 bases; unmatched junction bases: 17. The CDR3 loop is CASSLLQGVGRLLLYEQYF. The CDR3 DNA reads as TGTGCCAGCAGTTTATTACAGGGGGTCGGAAGACTACTACTCTACGAGCAGTACTTC.

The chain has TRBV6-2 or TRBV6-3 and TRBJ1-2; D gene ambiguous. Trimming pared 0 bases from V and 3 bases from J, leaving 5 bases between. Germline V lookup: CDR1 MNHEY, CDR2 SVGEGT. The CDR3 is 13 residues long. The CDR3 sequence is CASSYSRDYGYTF. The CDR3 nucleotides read TGTGCCAGCAGTTACTCCCGGGACTATGGCTACACCTTC.

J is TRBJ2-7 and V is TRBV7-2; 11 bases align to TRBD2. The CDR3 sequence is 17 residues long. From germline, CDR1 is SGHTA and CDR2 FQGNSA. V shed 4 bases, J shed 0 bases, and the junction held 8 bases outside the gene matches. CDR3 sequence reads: CASSWGTSGSSSYEQYF. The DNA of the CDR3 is TGTGCCAGCAGCTGGGGGACTAGCGGTTCGAGCTCCTACGAGCAGTACTTC.

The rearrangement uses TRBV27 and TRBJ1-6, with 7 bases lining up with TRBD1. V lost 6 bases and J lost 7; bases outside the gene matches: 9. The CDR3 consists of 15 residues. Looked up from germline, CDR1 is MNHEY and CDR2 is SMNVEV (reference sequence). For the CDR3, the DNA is TGTGCCAGCAGCCGGGGGACAGTGAGGAATTCACCCCTCCACTTT. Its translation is CASSRGTVRNSPLHF.

The CDR3 nucleotides read TGTGCCTGGAGTGCTACTAGCGGGACAAGGCAGTACTTC. Encoded protein: CAWSATSGTRQYF. The chain couples TRBV30 to TRBJ2-7; 10 bases are a match to TRBD2. V lost 1 base, J lost 9 bases, and 6 bases stayed unmatched. Germline V CDR1 and CDR2: GTSNPN, SVGIG (reference sequence). The CDR3 contains 13 residues.

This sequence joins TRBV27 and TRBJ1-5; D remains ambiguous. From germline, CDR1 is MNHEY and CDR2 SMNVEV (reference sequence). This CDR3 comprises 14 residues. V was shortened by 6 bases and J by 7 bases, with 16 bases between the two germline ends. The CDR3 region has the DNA TGTGCCAGCAGCCCAGGCCAAGGGAGGCAGCCCCAGCATTTT. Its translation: CASSPGQGRQPQHF.

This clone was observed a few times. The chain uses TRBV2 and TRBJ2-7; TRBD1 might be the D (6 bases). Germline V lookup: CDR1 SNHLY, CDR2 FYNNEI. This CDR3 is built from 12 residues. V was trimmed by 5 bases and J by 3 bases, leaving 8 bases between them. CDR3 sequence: CASSTGLYEQYF. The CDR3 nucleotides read TGTGCCAGCAGTACAGGGCTCTACGAGCAGTACTTC.

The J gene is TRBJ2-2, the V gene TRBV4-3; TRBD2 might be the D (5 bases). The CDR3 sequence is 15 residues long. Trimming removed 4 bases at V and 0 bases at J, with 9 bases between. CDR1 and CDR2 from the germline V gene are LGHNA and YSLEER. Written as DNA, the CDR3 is TGCGCCAGCAGCCGCCGGGAAGCGAACACCGGGGAGCTGTTTTTT. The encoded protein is CASSRREANTGELFF.

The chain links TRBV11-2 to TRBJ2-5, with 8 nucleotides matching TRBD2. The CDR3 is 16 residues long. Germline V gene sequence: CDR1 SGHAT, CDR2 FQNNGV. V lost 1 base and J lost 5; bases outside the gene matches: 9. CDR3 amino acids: CASSLVFSGVGETQYF. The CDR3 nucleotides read TGTGCCAGCAGCTTAGTTTTTAGCGGGGTGGGGGAGACCCAGTACTTC.

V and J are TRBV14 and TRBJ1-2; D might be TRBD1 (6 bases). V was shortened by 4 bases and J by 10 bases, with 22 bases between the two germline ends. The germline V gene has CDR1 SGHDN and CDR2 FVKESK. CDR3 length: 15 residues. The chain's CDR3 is CASSRITGTFLLYTF. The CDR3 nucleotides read TGTGCCAGCAGCCGAATTACCGGGACATTTCTCCTCTACACCTTC. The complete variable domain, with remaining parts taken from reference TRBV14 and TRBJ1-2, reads EAGVTQFPSHSVIEKGQTVTLRCDPISGHDNLYWYRRVMGKEIKFLLHFVKESKQDESGMPNNRFLAERTGGTYSTLKVQPAELEDSGVYFCASSRITGTFLLYTFGSGTRLTVV.

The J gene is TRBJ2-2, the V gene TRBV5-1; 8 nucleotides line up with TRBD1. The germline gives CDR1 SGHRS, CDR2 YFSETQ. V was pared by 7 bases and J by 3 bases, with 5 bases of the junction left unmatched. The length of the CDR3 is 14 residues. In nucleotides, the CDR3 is TGCGCCAGCGCGGACAGGGCGGACACCGGGGAGCTGTTTTTT. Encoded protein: CASADRADTGELFF.

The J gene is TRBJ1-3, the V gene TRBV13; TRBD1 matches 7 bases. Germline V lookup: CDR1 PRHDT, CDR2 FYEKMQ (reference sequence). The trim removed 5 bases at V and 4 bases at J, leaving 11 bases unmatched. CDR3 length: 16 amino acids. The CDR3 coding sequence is TGTGCCAGCAGCACCCGACAGGGAATGTTCGGAAACACCATATATTTT. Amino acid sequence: CASSTRQGMFGNTIYF.

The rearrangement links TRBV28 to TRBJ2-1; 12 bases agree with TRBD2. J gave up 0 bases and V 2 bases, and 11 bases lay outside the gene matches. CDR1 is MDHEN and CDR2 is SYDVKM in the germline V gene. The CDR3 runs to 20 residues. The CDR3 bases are TGTGCCAGCAGTTTACGTGTCCAACTAGCGGGGGGAAGCTCCTACAATGAGCAGTTCTTC. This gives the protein CASSLRVQLAGGSSYNEQFF.

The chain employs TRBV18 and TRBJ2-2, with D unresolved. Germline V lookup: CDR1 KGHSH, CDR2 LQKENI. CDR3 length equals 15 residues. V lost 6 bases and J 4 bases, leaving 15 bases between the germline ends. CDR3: CASSQDKHPTGELFF. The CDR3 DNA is TGTGCCAGCTCCCAAGACAAGCATCCCACCGGGGAGCTGTTTTTT.

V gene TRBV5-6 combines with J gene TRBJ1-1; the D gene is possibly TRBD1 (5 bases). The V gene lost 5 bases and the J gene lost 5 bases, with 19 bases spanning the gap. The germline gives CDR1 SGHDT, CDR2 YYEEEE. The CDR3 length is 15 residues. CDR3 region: CASRILQGGRTEAFF. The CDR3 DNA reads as TGTGCCAGCAGGATACTTCAGGGAGGAAGAACTGAAGCTTTCTTT.

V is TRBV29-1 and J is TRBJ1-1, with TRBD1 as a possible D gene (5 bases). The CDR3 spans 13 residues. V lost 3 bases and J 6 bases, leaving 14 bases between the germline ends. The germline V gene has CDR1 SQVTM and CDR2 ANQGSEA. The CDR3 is CSVEGGDRSEAFF. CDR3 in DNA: TGCAGCGTTGAGGGGGGTGATCGGTCTGAAGCTTTCTTT.

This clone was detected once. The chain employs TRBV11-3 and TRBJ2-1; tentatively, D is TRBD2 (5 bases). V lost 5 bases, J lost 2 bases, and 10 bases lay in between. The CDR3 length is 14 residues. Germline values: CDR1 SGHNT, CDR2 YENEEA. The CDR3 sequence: CASSREGTYNEQFF. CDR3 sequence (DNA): TGTGCCAGCAGCCGGGAAGGGACCTACAATGAGCAGTTCTTC.

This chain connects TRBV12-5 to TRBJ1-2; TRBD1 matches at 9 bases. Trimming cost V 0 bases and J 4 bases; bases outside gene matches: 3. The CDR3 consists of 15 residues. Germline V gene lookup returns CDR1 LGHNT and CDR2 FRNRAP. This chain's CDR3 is CASGLVQGAVYGYTF. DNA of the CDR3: TGTGCTAGTGGTTTGGTACAGGGGGCGGTCTATGGCTACACCTTC.

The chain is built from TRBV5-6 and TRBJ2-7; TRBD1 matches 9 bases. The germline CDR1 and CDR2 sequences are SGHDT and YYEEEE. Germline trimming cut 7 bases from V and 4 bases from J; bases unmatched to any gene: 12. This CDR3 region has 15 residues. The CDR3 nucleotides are TGTGCCAGCGGCGAACAGGGGGCCTTTTGGTACGAGCAGTACTTC. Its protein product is CASGEQGAFWYEQYF.

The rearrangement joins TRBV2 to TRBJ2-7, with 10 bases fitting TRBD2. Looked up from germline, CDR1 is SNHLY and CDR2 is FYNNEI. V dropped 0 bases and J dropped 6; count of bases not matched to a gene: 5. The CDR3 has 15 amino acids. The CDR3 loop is CASSEALLAGSEQYF. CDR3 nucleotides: TGTGCCAGCAGTGAAGCGTTACTAGCGGGGAGCGAGCAGTACTTC.

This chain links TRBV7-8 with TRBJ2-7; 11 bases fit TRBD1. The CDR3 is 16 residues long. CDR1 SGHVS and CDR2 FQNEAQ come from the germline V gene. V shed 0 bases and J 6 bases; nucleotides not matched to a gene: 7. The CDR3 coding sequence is TGTGCCAGCAGCTTAGCGGGGGACAGGGGGACGGTCGAGCAGTACTTC. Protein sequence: CASSLAGDRGTVEQYF.

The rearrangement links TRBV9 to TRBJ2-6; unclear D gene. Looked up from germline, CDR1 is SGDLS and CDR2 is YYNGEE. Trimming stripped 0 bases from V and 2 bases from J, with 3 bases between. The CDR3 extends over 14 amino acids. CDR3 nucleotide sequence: TGTGCCAGCAGCGTAGCGGCTGGGGCCAACGTCCTGACTTTC. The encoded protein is CASSVAAGANVLTF. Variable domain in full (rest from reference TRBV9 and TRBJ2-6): DSGVTQTPKHLITATGQRVTLRCSPRSGDLSVYWYQQSLDQGLQFLIQYYNGEERAKGNILERFSAQQFPDLHSELNLSSLELGDSALYFCASSVAAGANVLTFGAGSRLTVL.

The CDR3 loop reads CASSLAGRGNEQFF. In nucleotides, the CDR3 is TGTGCCAGCAGTTTGGCCGGGAGGGGAAATGAGCAGTTCTTC. This chain joins TRBV28 and TRBJ2-1, with TRBD2 matching 8 bases. Trimming cost V 3 bases and J 7 bases; bases outside gene matches: 5. CDR1 and CDR2 (germline): MDHEN, SYDVKM. This CDR3 region has 14 residues.

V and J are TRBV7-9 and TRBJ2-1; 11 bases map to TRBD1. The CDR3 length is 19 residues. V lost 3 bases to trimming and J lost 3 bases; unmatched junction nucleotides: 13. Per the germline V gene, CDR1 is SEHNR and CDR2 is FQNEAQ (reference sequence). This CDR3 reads CASSFAGTGGFVGYNEQFF. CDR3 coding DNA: TGTGCCAGCAGCTTCGCCGGGACAGGGGGTTTCGTGGGCTACAATGAGCAGTTCTTC.